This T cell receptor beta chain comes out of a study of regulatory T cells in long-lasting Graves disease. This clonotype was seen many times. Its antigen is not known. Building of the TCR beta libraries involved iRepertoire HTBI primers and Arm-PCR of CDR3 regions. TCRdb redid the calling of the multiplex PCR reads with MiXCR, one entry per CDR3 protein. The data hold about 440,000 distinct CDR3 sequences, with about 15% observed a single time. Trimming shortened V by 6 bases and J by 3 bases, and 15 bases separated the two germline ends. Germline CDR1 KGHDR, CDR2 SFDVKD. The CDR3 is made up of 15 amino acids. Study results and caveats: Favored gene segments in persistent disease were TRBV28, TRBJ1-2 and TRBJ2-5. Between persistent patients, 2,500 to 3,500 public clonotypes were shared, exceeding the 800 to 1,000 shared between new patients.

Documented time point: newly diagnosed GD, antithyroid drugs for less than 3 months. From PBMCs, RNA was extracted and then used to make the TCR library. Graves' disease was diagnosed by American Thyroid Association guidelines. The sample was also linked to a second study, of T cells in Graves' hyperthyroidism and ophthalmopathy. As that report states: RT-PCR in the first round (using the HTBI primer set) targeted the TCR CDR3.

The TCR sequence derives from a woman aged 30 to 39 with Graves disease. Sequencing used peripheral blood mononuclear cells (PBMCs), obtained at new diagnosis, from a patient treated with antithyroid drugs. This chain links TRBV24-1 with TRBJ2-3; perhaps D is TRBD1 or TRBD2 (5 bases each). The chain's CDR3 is CATSWGPRRTDTQYF. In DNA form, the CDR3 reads TGTGCCACCAGTTGGGGACCACGACGGACAGATACGCAGTATTTT.